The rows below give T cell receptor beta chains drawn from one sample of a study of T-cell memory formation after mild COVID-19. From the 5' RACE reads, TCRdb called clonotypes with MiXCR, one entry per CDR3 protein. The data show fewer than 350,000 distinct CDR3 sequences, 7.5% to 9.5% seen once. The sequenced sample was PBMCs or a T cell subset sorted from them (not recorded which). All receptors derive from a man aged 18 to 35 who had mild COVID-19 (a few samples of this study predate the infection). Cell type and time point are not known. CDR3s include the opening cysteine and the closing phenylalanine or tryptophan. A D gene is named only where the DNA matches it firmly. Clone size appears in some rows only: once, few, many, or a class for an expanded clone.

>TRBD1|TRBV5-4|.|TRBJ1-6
CASSWGTGNNSPLHF
TGTGCCAGCAGCTGGGGGACAGGAAATAATTCACCCCTCCACTTT
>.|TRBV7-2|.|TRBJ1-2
CASSLGGPINYGYTF
TGTGCCAGCAGCTTAGGGGGGCCGATCAACTATGGCTACACCTTC
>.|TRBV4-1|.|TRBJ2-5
CASSQEGGYQGETQYF
TGCGCCAGCAGCCAAGAGGGAGGCTACCAAGGAGAGACCCAGTACTTC
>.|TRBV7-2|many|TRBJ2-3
CASEGGSDTQYF
TGTGCCAGCGAGGGGGGTTCAGATACGCAGTATTTT
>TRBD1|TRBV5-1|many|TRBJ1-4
CASSIAITGTGEEKLFF
TGCGCCAGCAGCATTGCGATAACCGGGACAGGGGAGGAAAAACTGTTTTTT
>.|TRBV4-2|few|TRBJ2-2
CASSQTPGELFF
TGTGCCAGCAGCCAAACCCCCGGGGAGCTGTTTTTT
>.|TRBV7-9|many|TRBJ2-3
CASSLTGSSTDTQYF
TGTGCCAGCAGCTTAACGGGATCTAGCACAGATACGCAGTATTTT
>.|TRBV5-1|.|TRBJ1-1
CASSDPGDTEAFF
TGCGCCAGCAGCGACCCGGGTGACACTGAAGCTTTCTTT
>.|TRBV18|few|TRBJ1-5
CASSLGQNSNQPQHF
TGTGCCAGCTCACTAGGACAGAATAGCAATCAGCCCCAGCATTTT
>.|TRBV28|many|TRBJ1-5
CASGSGNQPQHF
TGTGCCAGCGGGTCGGGCAATCAGCCCCAGCATTTT
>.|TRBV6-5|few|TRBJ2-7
CASSFSIFGSDEQYF
TGTGCCAGCAGTTTTTCTATCTTTGGTAGCGACGAGCAGTACTTC
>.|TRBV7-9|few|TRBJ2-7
CASSPRGGDKSYYEQYF
TGTGCCAGCAGCCCAAGAGGGGGGGACAAATCCTACTACGAGCAGTACTTC
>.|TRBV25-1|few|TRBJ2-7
CASSPPGRGEQYF
TGTGCCAGCAGCCCTCCGGGCCGAGGGGAGCAGTACTTC
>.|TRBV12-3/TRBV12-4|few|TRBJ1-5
CASTPLGSGSNQPQHF
TGTGCCAGCACCCCACTAGGGAGTGGTAGCAATCAGCCCCAGCATTTT
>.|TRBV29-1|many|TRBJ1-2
CSVEEGNYGYTF
TGCAGCGTTGAAGAGGGAAACTATGGCTACACCTTC
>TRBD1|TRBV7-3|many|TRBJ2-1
CASSSGQGAYNEQFF
TGTGCCAGCAGCTCCGGACAGGGGGCCTACAATGAGCAGTTCTTC
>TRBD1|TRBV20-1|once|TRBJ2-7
CSATGTARYEQYF
TGCAGTGCCACTGGGACAGCCCGCTACGAGCAGTACTTC
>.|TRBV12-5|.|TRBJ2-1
CASGFLWQGSHNEQFF
TGTGCTAGTGGTTTCCTGTGGCAGGGGAGTCACAATGAGCAGTTCTTC
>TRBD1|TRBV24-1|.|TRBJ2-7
CATSAGTGSYEQYF
TGTGCCACCAGTGCAGGGACAGGGTCCTACGAGCAGTACTTC
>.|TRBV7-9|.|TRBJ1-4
CASSPQNNEKLFF
TGTGCCAGCAGCCCGCAGAATAATGAAAAACTGTTTTTT
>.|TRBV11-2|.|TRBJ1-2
CASSRPGNYGYTF
TGTGCCAGCAGCCGCCCGGGAAACTATGGCTACACCTTC
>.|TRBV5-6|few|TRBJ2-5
CASSFSRDRDKEETQYF
TGTGCCAGCAGCTTTTCCCGGGACCGAGACAAGGAAGAGACCCAGTACTTC
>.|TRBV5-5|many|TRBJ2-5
CASSFRGPGETQYF
TGTGCCAGCAGCTTTAGAGGTCCAGGGGAGACCCAGTACTTC
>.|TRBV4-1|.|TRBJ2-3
CASSQAGRSTDTQYF
TGCGCCAGCAGCCAAGCCGGCCGCAGCACAGATACGCAGTATTTT
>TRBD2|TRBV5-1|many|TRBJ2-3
CASSSHSGGGLTDTQYF
TGCGCCAGCAGCTCGCATAGCGGGGGGGGACTCACAGATACGCAGTATTTT
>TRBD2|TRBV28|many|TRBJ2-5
CASSGLAGAFQETQYF
TGTGCCAGCAGCGGACTAGCGGGGGCATTCCAAGAGACCCAGTACTTC
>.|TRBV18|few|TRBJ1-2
CASSQGLRDAGSSDGYTF
TGTGCCAGCTCACAAGGGCTCCGGGACGCAGGATCGTCGGATGGCTACACCTTC
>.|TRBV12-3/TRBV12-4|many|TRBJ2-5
CASSLATGSQETQYF
TGTGCCAGCAGTTTAGCCACCGGATCTCAAGAGACCCAGTACTTC
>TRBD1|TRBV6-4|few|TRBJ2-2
CASSDGGQGQTGELFF
TGTGCCAGCAGTGACGGAGGACAGGGTCAAACCGGGGAGCTGTTTTTT
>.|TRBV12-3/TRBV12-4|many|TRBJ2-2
CASSFGDHTGELFF
TGTGCCAGCAGCTTCGGGGATCACACCGGGGAGCTGTTTTTT
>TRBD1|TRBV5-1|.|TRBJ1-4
CASSVLQGSGEKLFF
TGCGCCAGCAGCGTATTACAGGGGTCCGGTGAAAAACTGTTTTTT
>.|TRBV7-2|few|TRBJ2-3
CASSDFPIDTQYF
TGTGCCAGCAGCGACTTCCCTATAGATACGCAGTATTTT
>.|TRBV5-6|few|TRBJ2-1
CASSLSSGNMLYNEQFF
TGTGCCAGCAGCTTGTCTTCGGGCAACATGCTCTACAATGAGCAGTTCTTC
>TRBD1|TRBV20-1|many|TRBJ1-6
CSAPDRGRNSPLHF
TGCAGTGCCCCAGACAGGGGAAGGAATTCACCCCTCCACTTT
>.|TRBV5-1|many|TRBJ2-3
CASSADSAGDTQYF
TGCGCCAGCAGCGCCGACAGCGCCGGAGATACGCAGTATTTT
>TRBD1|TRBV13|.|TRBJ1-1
CASSLGRGQVNTEAFF
TGTGCCAGCAGCTTAGGCAGGGGGCAGGTTAACACTGAAGCTTTCTTT
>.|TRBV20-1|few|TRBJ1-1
CSVNLQVSNTEAFF
TGCAGTGTCAATTTGCAGGTCTCGAACACTGAAGCTTTCTTT
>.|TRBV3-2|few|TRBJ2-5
CASSHGRGAGGAAETQYF
TGTGCCAGCAGCCATGGCCGTGGGGCGGGGGGGGCCGCAGAGACCCAGTACTTC
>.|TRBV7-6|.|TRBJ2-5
CASALEETQYF
TGTGCCAGCGCGTTGGAAGAGACCCAGTACTTC
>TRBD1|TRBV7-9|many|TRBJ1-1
CASSLGTANTEAFF
TGTGCCAGCAGCTTGGGGACAGCGAACACTGAAGCTTTCTTT
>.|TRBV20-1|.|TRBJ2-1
CSARFPGVYNEQFF
TGCAGTGCTAGATTCCCCGGCGTCTACAATGAGCAGTTCTTC
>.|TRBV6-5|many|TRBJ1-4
CASSYSTQGKRSEKLFF
TGTGCCAGCAGTTACTCGACACAGGGAAAGAGGAGTGAAAAACTGTTTTTT
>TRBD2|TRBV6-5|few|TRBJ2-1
CATNQRGKLYSYNEQFF
TGTGCCACCAACCAGCGGGGGAAACTCTACTCCTACAATGAGCAGTTCTTC
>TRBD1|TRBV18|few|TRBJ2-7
CASSPGQRTLYEQYF
TGTGCCAGCTCACCGGGACAGCGAACTCTCTACGAGCAGTACTTC